Listed below are T cell receptor beta chains from one sample, sequenced in a study of blood T cells in healthy people across ages. Each CDR3 protein is one row after TCRdb ran MiXCR on the 5' RACE reads. The data contain approximately 1,700,000 distinct CDR3 sequences, about two fifths of them singletons. The material sequenced was blood. The receptor set was obtained from a human donor in good health. The CDR3 runs from the conserved cysteine through the conserved F or W. The D gene is left open where the match is weak. Clone size is shown for a subset of rows, as once, few, many or a class of expanded clone.

clone_size j_call v_call d_call cdr3_aa cdr3_nt
- TRBJ1-1 TRBV6-2/TRBV6-3 - CASSYQGGRGDFTEAFF TGTGCCAGCAGTTACCAAGGGGGAAGAGGGGACTTCACTGAAGCTTTCTTT
few TRBJ1-2 TRBV5-5 - CASSFRQANYGYTF TGTGCCAGCAGCTTCCGACAGGCCAACTATGGCTACACCTTC
- TRBJ1-4 TRBV27 - CASTSRANGKDEKLFF TGTGCCAGCACTTCCAGGGCCAATGGGAAGGATGAAAAACTGTTTTTT
few TRBJ2-6 TRBV9 TRBD1 CASSPWDRPSSGANVLTF TGTGCCAGCAGCCCCTGGGACAGACCTAGCTCTGGGGCCAACGTCCTGACTTTC
- TRBJ1-4 TRBV20-1 - CSAEDEGEKLFF TGCAGTGCTGAGGACGAAGGAGAAAAACTGTTTTTT
few TRBJ2-5 TRBV12-3/TRBV12-4 - CASSPGQRALSGTQYF TGTGCCAGCTCCCCAGGACAGCGGGCCTTATCCGGGACCCAGTACTTC
many TRBJ2-4 TRBV6-2/TRBV6-3 - CASSSDREGAKNIQYF TGTGCCAGCAGTTCAGACAGGGAGGGAGCCAAAAACATTCAGTACTTC
few TRBJ2-5 TRBV12-3/TRBV12-4 TRBD1 CASSLQGQGWETQYF TGTGCCAGCAGTTTGCAGGGACAGGGGTGGGAGACCCAGTACTTC
few TRBJ2-3 TRBV4-3 - CASSQRSGTRSSDTQYF TGCGCCAGCAGCCAACGTTCCGGGACCAGGTCATCAGATACGCAGTATTTT
- TRBJ1-1 TRBV27 - CTSSLNGDKAFF TGTACCAGCAGTTTAAACGGGGATAAAGCTTTCTTT
- TRBJ1-5 TRBV4-1 - CASSWTVSQPQHF TGCGCCAGCAGTTGGACAGTCTCTCAGCCCCAGCATTTT
few TRBJ1-2 TRBV12-3/TRBV12-4 - CASSFVWGYTF TGTGCCAGCAGTTTCGTCTGGGGCTACACCTTC
- TRBJ2-1 TRBV5-1 - CASQRAIEVNEQFF TGCGCCAGCCAACGGGCTATTGAGGTTAATGAGCAGTTCTTC
few TRBJ2-1 TRBV7-9 - CASSFGSSEQFF TGTGCCAGCAGTTTTGGTTCTAGTGAGCAGTTCTTC
- TRBJ2-3 TRBV7-3 - CASSLDAHADTQYF TGTGCCAGCAGCTTGGACGCCCATGCAGATACGCAGTATTTT
few TRBJ2-1 TRBV29-1 - CSVRTGTSDEQFF TGCAGCGTACGTACCGGGACCTCCGATGAGCAGTTCTTC
few TRBJ2-3 TRBV5-5 - CASSFQRERDTQYF TGTGCCAGCAGCTTTCAAAGGGAACGAGATACGCAGTATTTT
- TRBJ2-3 TRBV5-1 - CASRDMNTDTQYF TGCGCCAGCCGGGATATGAACACAGATACGCAGTATTTT
- TRBJ2-1 TRBV11-2 - CASNPGGSSYNEQFF TGTGCCAGCAACCCCGGGGGTAGCTCCTACAATGAGCAGTTCTTC
- TRBJ1-1 TRBV6-5 - CASSRGPNTEAFF TGTGCCAGTAGCCGAGGACCGAACACTGAAGCTTTCTTT
- TRBJ1-5 TRBV7-2 TRBD1 CASSSQGTDQPQHF TGTGCCAGCAGCTCACAGGGGACCGATCAGCCCCAGCATTTT
few TRBJ1-5 TRBV12-3/TRBV12-4 - CASSLGLGRGNQPQHF TGTGCCAGCAGTTTAGGGTTAGGCCGGGGCAATCAGCCCCAGCATTTT
many TRBJ2-1 TRBV29-1 TRBD2 CSVGLRGEWDEQFF TGCAGCGTTGGTTTGCGGGGGGAATGGGATGAGCAGTTCTTC
- TRBJ2-5 TRBV28 - CASSFPGSTGETQYF TGTGCCAGCAGTTTCCCTGGGTCTACGGGAGAGACCCAGTACTTC
few TRBJ2-3 TRBV12-3/TRBV12-4 - CASSFTSSTDTQYF TGTGCCAGCAGTTTTACTAGCAGCACAGATACGCAGTATTTT
- TRBJ2-4 TRBV14 - CASSLRQDGIQYF TGTGCCAGCAGCCTCCGACAGGATGGCATTCAGTACTTC
- TRBJ1-1 TRBV20-1 - CSARAGPLSTEAFF TGCAGTGCTAGAGCCGGCCCATTAAGCACTGAAGCTTTCTTT
- TRBJ1-2 TRBV14 - CASSQDIRSVRGGYGYTF TGTGCCAGCAGCCAAGATATTCGTAGCGTACGGGGGGGATATGGCTACACCTTC
- TRBJ2-3 TRBV2 - CASSEALLANTQYF TGTGCCAGCAGTGAAGCGCTTCTAGCAAATACGCAGTATTTT
- TRBJ1-6 TRBV20-1 - CSARYDLDSPLHF TGCAGTGCTCGTTACGACTTGGATTCACCCCTCCACTTT
many TRBJ2-4 TRBV5-5 - CASGPAPTLNIQYF TGTGCCAGCGGGCCGGCCCCCACGCTAAACATTCAGTACTTC
- TRBJ2-1 TRBV5-6 - CASSWGALGNYNEQFF TGTGCCAGCAGTTGGGGGGCCCTCGGGAACTACAATGAGCAGTTCTTC
- TRBJ2-3 TRBV7-8 - CASLGQGGDTQYF TGTGCCAGCCTCGGCCAGGGTGGAGATACGCAGTATTTT
few TRBJ2-4 TRBV5-4 - CASSDEGGGKNIQYF TGTGCCAGCAGCGATGAGGGGGGGGGCAAAAACATTCAGTACTTC
- TRBJ2-3 TRBV7-3 TRBD2 CASSRLAGEDTQYF TGTGCCAGCAGCCGACTAGCGGGGGAAGATACGCAGTATTTT
many TRBJ2-3 TRBV20-1 - CSAAEHADTQYF TGCAGTGCTGCCGAGCACGCAGATACGCAGTATTTT
- TRBJ1-2 TRBV7-9 TRBD1 CASQHDRGQVGYTF TGTGCCAGCCAACACGACAGGGGGCAGGTTGGCTACACCTTC
once TRBJ2-7 TRBV2 - CASSVSGMREQYF TGTGCCAGCAGTGTAAGTGGGATGAGAGAGCAGTACTTC
- TRBJ2-3 TRBV3-1 - CASSQEDGTDTQYF TGTGCCAGCAGCCAAGAGGACGGCACAGATACGCAGTATTTT
- TRBJ2-3 TRBV12-3/TRBV12-4 - CASSSTGGGGDTQYF TGTGCCAGCAGTTCGACGGGCGGGGGCGGAGATACGCAGTATTTT
- TRBJ2-3 TRBV5-1 - CASSLDGVGRTDTQYF TGCGCCAGCAGCTTGGATGGCGTGGGCCGCACAGATACGCAGTATTTT
- TRBJ2-5 TRBV7-6 - CASSPSRGTGPPNRPQEYF TGTGCCAGCAGCCCCAGTAGGGGAACGGGACCTCCCAACCGCCCTCAGGAGTACTTC
- TRBJ2-3 TRBV21-1 - CASSKCPKLRKETDTQYF TGTGCCAGCAGCAAATGCCCAAAATTGCGGAAGGAAACAGATACGCAGTATTTT
- TRBJ1-2 TRBV18 TRBD1 CAGSETGGNYGYTF TGTGCCGGCTCTGAGACAGGGGGCAACTATGGCTACACCTTC
few TRBJ1-6 TRBV3-1 - CASGRGLNNSPLHF TGTGCCAGCGGCCGGGGGCTAAATAATTCACCCCTCCACTTT